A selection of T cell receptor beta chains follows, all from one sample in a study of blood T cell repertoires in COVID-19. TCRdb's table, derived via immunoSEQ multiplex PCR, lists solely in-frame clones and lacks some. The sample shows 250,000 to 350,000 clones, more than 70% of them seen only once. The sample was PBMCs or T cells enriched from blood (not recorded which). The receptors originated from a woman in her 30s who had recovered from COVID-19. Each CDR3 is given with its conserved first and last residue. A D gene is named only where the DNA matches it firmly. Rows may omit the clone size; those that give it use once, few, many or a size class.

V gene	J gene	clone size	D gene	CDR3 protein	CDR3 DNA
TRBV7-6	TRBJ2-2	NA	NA	CASSLPGTPLPNTGELFF	TGTGCCAGCAGCTTACCCGGGACACCTCTTCCGAACACCGGGGAGCTGTTTTTT
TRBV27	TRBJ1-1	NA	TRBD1	CASRQGALDTEAFF	TGTGCCAGCAGACAGGGGGCGTTGGACACTGAAGCTTTCTTT
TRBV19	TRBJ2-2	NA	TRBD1	CASSTRQGWNTGELFF	TGTGCCAGTAGTACGAGACAGGGGTGGAACACCGGGGAGCTGTTTTTT
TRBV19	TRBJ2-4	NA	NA	CASSIVGGLAKNIQYF	TGTGCCAGTAGTATCGTAGGCGGGTTGGCCAAAAACATTCAGTACTTC
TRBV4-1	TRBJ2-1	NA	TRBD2	CASSLFIGTTSYNEQFF	TGCGCCAGCAGCCTTTTTATCGGGACTACCAGCTACAATGAGCAGTTCTTC
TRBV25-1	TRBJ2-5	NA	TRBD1	CASSDFLGTGIAETQYF	TGTGCCAGCAGTGATTTCCTAGGGACAGGAATTGCGGAGACCCAGTACTTC
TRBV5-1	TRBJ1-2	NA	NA	CASSLDRAAGYTF	TGCGCCAGCAGCTTGGACAGGGCGGCCGGCTACACCTTC
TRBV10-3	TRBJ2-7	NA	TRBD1	CAVVGTGEREQYF	TGTGCCGTAGTAGGGACAGGGGAGCGCGAGCAGTACTTC
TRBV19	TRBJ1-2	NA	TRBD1	CASGDRENYGYTF	TGTGCCAGCGGGGACAGAGAAAACTATGGCTACACCTTC
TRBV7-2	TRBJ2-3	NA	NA	CASSLARTTSSTDTQYF	TGTGCCAGCAGCTTAGCTCGGACTACCTCTAGCACAGATACGCAGTATTTT
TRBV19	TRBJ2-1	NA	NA	CASSIHEGRKLDEQFF	TGTGCCAGTAGTATACATGAGGGAAGGAAGTTGGATGAGCAGTTCTTC
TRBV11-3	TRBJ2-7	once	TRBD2	CASSPGTSGKYF	TGTGCCAGCAGCCCCGGGACTAGCGGGAAGTACTTC
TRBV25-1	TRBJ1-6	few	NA	CASSERGSMGSPLHF	TGTGCCAGCAGTGAAAGAGGGAGTATGGGTTCACCCCTCCACTTT
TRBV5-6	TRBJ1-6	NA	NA	CASSLMTGSPLHF	TGTGCCAGCAGCTTGATGACTGGTTCACCCCTCCACTTT
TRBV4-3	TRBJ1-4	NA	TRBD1	CASSQGTGRNEKLFF	TGCGCCAGCAGCCAAGGGACAGGGAGGAATGAAAAACTGTTTTTT
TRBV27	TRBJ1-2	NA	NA	CASSLSGGSYGYTF	TGTGCCAGCAGTTTATCGGGGGGGAGCTATGGCTACACCTTC
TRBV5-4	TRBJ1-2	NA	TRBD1	CASSQMTGDYGYTF	TGTGCCAGCAGCCAAATGACAGGGGACTATGGCTACACCTTC
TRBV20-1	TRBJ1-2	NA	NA	CSAPDRYGYTF	TGCAGTGCCCCCGACAGGTATGGCTACACCTTC
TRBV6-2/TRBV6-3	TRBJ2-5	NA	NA	CASSYPRLVGETQYF	TGTGCCAGCAGTTACCCCCGGCTAGTCGGGGAGACCCAGTACTTC
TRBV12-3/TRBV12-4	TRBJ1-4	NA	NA	CASSFLNEKLFF	TGTGCCAGCAGTTTCCTTAATGAAAAACTGTTTTTT
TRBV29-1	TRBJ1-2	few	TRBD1	CSVNRGNYGYTF	TGCAGCGTGAACAGGGGGAACTATGGCTACACCTTC
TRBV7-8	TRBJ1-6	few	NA	CASSPDSIPYNSPLHF	TGTGCCAGCAGCCCAGACAGTATCCCCTATAATTCACCCCTCCACTTT
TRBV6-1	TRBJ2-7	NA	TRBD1	CASSEADRGGYEQYF	TGTGCCAGCAGTGAAGCGGACAGGGGCGGGTACGAGCAGTACTTC
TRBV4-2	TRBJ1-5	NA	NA	CASSQEGPQEPQHF	TGTGCCAGCAGCCAAGAAGGTCCGCAGGAGCCCCAGCATTTT
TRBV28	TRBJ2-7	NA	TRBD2	CASSTFSGGTYEQYF	TGTGCCAGCAGTACCTTTAGCGGGGGGACCTACGAGCAGTACTTC
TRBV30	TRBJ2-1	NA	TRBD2	CAWTGGVASSYNEQFF	TGTGCCTGGACTGGGGGGGTGGCAAGCTCCTACAATGAGCAGTTCTTC
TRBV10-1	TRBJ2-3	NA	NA	CAPAPRQGTDTQYF	TGCGCCCCCGCCCCGCGGCAGGGGACAGATACGCAGTATTTT
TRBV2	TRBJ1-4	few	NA	CASSDTGRAIDEKLFF	TGTGCCAGCAGTGACACAGGGAGGGCTATTGACGAAAAACTGTTTTTT
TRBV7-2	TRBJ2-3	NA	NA	CASSLTTSTDTQYF	TGTGCCAGCAGCCTGACTACAAGCACAGATACGCAGTATTTT
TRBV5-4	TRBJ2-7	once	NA	CASSFDRLVYEQYF	TGTGCCAGCAGCTTCGACAGGTTGGTCTACGAGCAGTACTTC
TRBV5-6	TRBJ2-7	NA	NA	CASSFAGWDEQYF	TGTGCCAGCAGCTTTGCAGGGTGGGACGAGCAGTACTTC
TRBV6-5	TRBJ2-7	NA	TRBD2	CASSPSGGIYEQYF	TGTGCCAGCAGTCCTAGCGGGGGTATCTACGAGCAGTACTTC
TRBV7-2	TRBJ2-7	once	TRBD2	CASSSSSGAHYEQYF	TGTGCCAGCAGCTCTTCAAGCGGGGCCCATTACGAGCAGTACTTC
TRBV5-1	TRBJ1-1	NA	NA	CARGRGGRNTEAFF	TGCGCCCGCGGCCGGGGGGGAAGGAACACTGAAGCTTTCTTT
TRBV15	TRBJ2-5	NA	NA	CATSRDRRETQYF	TGTGCCACCAGCAGAGATCGTCGTGAGACCCAGTACTTC
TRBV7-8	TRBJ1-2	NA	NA	CASSPGGGGGYTF	TGTGCCAGCAGCCCGGGGGGGGGAGGCGGCTACACCTTC
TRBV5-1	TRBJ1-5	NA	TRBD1	CASSPGRGPGNQPQHF	TGCGCCAGCAGCCCCGGCAGGGGGCCTGGCAATCAGCCCCAGCATTTT
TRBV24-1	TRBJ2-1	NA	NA	CATSDFGREQFF	TGTGCCACCAGTGATTTCGGCAGGGAGCAGTTCTTC
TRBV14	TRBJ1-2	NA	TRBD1	CASSLGTGSYGYTF	TGTGCCAGCAGCCTCGGGACAGGAAGCTATGGCTACACCTTC
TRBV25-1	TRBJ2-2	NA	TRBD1	CASNRDRDTGELFF	TGTGCCAGCAACCGGGACAGAGACACCGGGGAGCTGTTTTTT
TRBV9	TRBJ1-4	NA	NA	CASSDEGEKLFF	TGTGCCAGCAGCGATGAGGGAGAAAAACTGTTTTTT